This T cell receptor beta chain appears in the sequencing data of a study of esophageal squamous cell carcinoma under preoperative chemotherapy. The CDR3 totals 14 residues. CDR1 is ENHRY, CDR2 SYGVKD, per germline. This sample's time point: before preoperative PTX-NDP chemotherapy. For this clonotype: The target antigen is unknown.

TCRdb processed the PCR reads anew with MiXCR; each CDR3 protein has one entry. This sample has approximately 12,000 distinct CDR3 sequences, with under 65% found just once. Study outcomes and limitations: After chemotherapy, TCR diversity rose significantly in peripheral T cells but not in tumor-infiltrating lymphocytes. After treatment, tumor-infiltrating lymphocytes apparently came partly from blood T cells. Paclitaxel-nedaplatin therapy caused immediate, substantial clonotype frequency changes.

The chain combines TRBV10-3 with TRBJ2-3; D may correspond to TRBD1 or TRBD2 (7 bases each). This material was acquired from a patient given preoperative chemotherapy. The origin of this receptor is a human donor with esophageal squamous cell carcinoma. The donor label of this sample is uncertain. The CDR3 bases are TGTGCGGGCTCAGGGGGAGGGGACCCAGAGACCCAGTATTTT. This gives the protein CAGSGGGDPETQYF.